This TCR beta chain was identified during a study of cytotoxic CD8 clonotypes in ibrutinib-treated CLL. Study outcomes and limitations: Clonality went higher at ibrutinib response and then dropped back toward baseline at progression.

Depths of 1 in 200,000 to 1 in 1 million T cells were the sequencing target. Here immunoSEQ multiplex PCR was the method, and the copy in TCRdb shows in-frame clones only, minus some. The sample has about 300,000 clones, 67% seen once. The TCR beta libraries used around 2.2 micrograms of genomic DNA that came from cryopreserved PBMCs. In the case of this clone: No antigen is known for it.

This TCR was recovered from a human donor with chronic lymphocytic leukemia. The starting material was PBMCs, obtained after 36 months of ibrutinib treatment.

The CDR3 reads CASSHTALEQYF. The CDR3 DNA sequence: TGTGCCAGCAGTCACACAGCACTCGAGCAGTACTTC. The chain recombines TRBV7-2 with TRBJ2-7; D gene uncertain. V lost 6 bases to trimming and J lost 6 bases, with 12 bases between them. The CDR3 totals 12 residues. The germline gives CDR1 SGHTA, CDR2 FQGNSA.